The rows below give T cell receptor beta chains drawn from one sample of a study of radiotherapy plus CTLA-4 blockade in lung cancer. The table came from immunoSEQ multiplex PCR; TCRdb's copy has only in-frame clones and leaves some out. The sample holds 40,000 or so clones, almost 65% seen once. Sequencing used peripheral blood, obtained from a patient treated with radiotherapy plus ipilimumab. These receptors originate from a human donor with non-small cell lung cancer who had a partial response to radiotherapy plus ipilimumab. CDR3s include the opening cysteine and the closing phenylalanine or tryptophan. Fields, in order: J gene, V gene, clone size, D gene, CDR3 DNA, CDR3 protein. A D gene is named only where the DNA matches it firmly. A row's size may be missing; if present it is once, few, many or a size class.

J: TRBJ1-1
V: TRBV10-2
size: few
D: -
DNA: TGCGCCAGCAGGGACGGGATAGACACTGAAGCTTTCTTT
CDR3: CASRDGIDTEAFF

J: TRBJ1-2
V: TRBV4-1
size: -
D: TRBD1
DNA: TGCGCCAGCAGCCCCTCCGGACAGGGGGCGCGGTATGGCTACACCTTC
CDR3: CASSPSGQGARYGYTF

J: TRBJ1-2
V: TRBV5-4
size: -
D: -
DNA: TGTGCCAGCAGCTTGGGACAGAGGGGCTACACCTTC
CDR3: CASSLGQRGYTF

J: TRBJ1-2
V: TRBV18
size: -
D: TRBD1
DNA: TGTGCCAGCTCACCACGGACAGGGGCATTTGGCTACACCTTC
CDR3: CASSPRTGAFGYTF

J: TRBJ2-7
V: TRBV7-2
size: -
D: TRBD1
DNA: TGTGCCAGCAGCTTAGCTTCCCCACTCCCGGGACAGGGGTACTACGAGCAGTACTTC
CDR3: CASSLASPLPGQGYYEQYF

J: TRBJ1-1
V: TRBV6-1
size: -
D: TRBD1
DNA: TGTGCCAGCAGCGGGACAGCGGTTTTGAACACTGAAGCTTTCTTT
CDR3: CASSGTAVLNTEAFF

J: TRBJ2-1
V: TRBV6-5
size: -
D: -
DNA: TGTGCCAGCAATGCCCGGGGCAATGAGCAGTTCTTC
CDR3: CASNARGNEQFF

J: TRBJ1-1
V: TRBV6-4
size: few
D: TRBD1
DNA: TGTGCCAGCGGAAGGGTTCACAGGGGAGCCCTTGAAAACACTGAAGCTTTCTTT
CDR3: CASGRVHRGALENTEAFF

J: TRBJ2-1
V: TRBV18
size: -
D: -
DNA: TGTGCCAGCTCACCCCAGGGGATCCGCAATGAGCAGTTCTTC
CDR3: CASSPQGIRNEQFF

J: TRBJ2-7
V: TRBV18
size: -
D: TRBD1
DNA: TGTGCCAGCTCACCGTACGGGACAGGGGCCTCCTACGAGCAGTACTTC
CDR3: CASSPYGTGASYEQYF

J: TRBJ1-1
V: TRBV6-5
size: -
D: TRBD1
DNA: TGTGCCAGCAGGGAAATTCTTGATGGGACAGTTGAAGCTTTCTTT
CDR3: CASREILDGTVEAFF

J: TRBJ2-3
V: TRBV7-2
size: -
D: -
DNA: TGTGCCAGCAGCTTATGGTCGGGGTCTGGGGGGGCCGGTTCAGATACGCAGTATTTT
CDR3: CASSLWSGSGGAGSDTQYF

J: TRBJ2-1
V: TRBV19
size: -
D: -
DNA: TGTGCCAGTAGTATAACGGCGGGGAACTCCTACAATGAGCAGTTCTTC
CDR3: CASSITAGNSYNEQFF

J: TRBJ1-6
V: TRBV6-5
size: -
D: TRBD1
DNA: TGTGCCAGCAGAACTCAGGGGGCCCTAGGTTCACCCCTCCACTTT
CDR3: CASRTQGALGSPLHF

J: TRBJ2-7
V: TRBV5-1
size: -
D: -
DNA: TGCGCCAGCAGCTTGGTCGAGGCGGGGCGCGAGCAGTACTTC
CDR3: CASSLVEAGREQYF

J: TRBJ2-1
V: TRBV5-1
size: few
D: TRBD2
DNA: TGCGCCAGCAGCCCGGGACTAGCGGGCTACAATGAGCAGTTCTTC
CDR3: CASSPGLAGYNEQFF

J: TRBJ1-1
V: TRBV9
size: once
D: -
DNA: TGTGCCAGCAGCACCCATCAGGGCCGATTAAACACTGAAGCTTTCTTT
CDR3: CASSTHQGRLNTEAFF

J: TRBJ1-3
V: TRBV27
size: few
D: TRBD1
DNA: TGTGCCAGCAGTCTAAGGACAGGGTTCAACACCATATATTTT
CDR3: CASSLRTGFNTIYF

J: TRBJ1-5
V: TRBV29-1
size: -
D: -
DNA: TGCAGCGTTGGGACAGATTATAGCAATCAGCCCCAGCATTTT
CDR3: CSVGTDYSNQPQHF

J: TRBJ1-2
V: TRBV18
size: -
D: -
DNA: TGTGCCAGCTCACCTCGGGACACCCGTACTCGAGCTAACTATGGCTACACCTTC
CDR3: CASSPRDTRTRANYGYTF

J: TRBJ2-1
V: TRBV10-1
size: few
D: -
DNA: TGCGCCAGCAGTGAGCTAGTCTACAATGAGCAGTTCTTC
CDR3: CASSELVYNEQFF

J: TRBJ2-1
V: TRBV7-9
size: few
D: -
DNA: TGTGCCAGCAGCCCGAGCGGGTGGGGTTACAATGAGCAGTTCTTC
CDR3: CASSPSGWGYNEQFF

J: TRBJ2-3
V: TRBV12-5
size: -
D: TRBD2
DNA: TGTGCTAGTGGCCCAGCTAGCGGGGGTATAGATACGCAGTATTTT
CDR3: CASGPASGGIDTQYF

J: TRBJ2-7
V: TRBV9
size: -
D: TRBD1
DNA: TGTGCCAGCAGCGTAGGGACAGGGGTCGAGCAGTACTTC
CDR3: CASSVGTGVEQYF

J: TRBJ2-1
V: TRBV19
size: few
D: -
DNA: TGTGCCATCGCAGGTAATAATGAGCAGTTCTTC
CDR3: CAIAGNNEQFF

J: TRBJ2-5
V: TRBV19
size: -
D: TRBD1
DNA: TGTGCCAGTAGCCGACAGGGTGGAGAGACCCAGTACTTC
CDR3: CASSRQGGETQYF

J: TRBJ1-1
V: TRBV7-2
size: -
D: TRBD1
DNA: TGTGCCAGCAGCTTACTTCGGACAGGGGGTGATTCTGAAGCTTTCTTT
CDR3: CASSLLRTGGDSEAFF

J: TRBJ2-5
V: TRBV25-1
size: -
D: -
DNA: TGTGCCAGCAGTGTGACAGGCGATCATGGGGAAGAGACCCAGTACTTC
CDR3: CASSVTGDHGEETQYF

J: TRBJ1-2
V: TRBV5-3
size: medium-sized
D: -
DNA: TGTGCCAGAAGCTTGGTCCCGGTATTTCACTATGGCTACACCTTC
CDR3: CARSLVPVFHYGYTF

J: TRBJ2-4
V: TRBV5-6
size: -
D: TRBD1
DNA: TGTGCCAGCAGCTTGGGGGGGACAGGTGGCAACATTCAGTACTTC
CDR3: CASSLGGTGGNIQYF

J: TRBJ1-5
V: TRBV6-1
size: -
D: -
DNA: TGTGCCAGCAGACCACTCGCGGGGCGCGGGCAGCCCCAGCATTTT
CDR3: CASRPLAGRGQPQHF

J: TRBJ1-3
V: TRBV6-6
size: -
D: -
DNA: TGTGCCAGCAGTCGACCACAGGACTCTGGAAACACCATATATTTT
CDR3: CASSRPQDSGNTIYF

J: TRBJ2-1
V: TRBV5-4
size: -
D: TRBD1
DNA: TGTGCCAGCAGCCGCCCGGGACAGGGGCAGCAGTTCTTC
CDR3: CASSRPGQGQQFF

J: TRBJ2-5
V: TRBV5-1
size: -
D: TRBD2
DNA: TGCGCCAGCAGCTTCTCAGCGGGGGGCCAAGAGACCCAGTACTTC
CDR3: CASSFSAGGQETQYF

J: TRBJ1-1
V: TRBV6-6
size: -
D: -
DNA: TGTGCCAGCACTAGGGGCGTGAACACTGAAGCTTTCTTT
CDR3: CASTRGVNTEAFF

J: TRBJ1-1
V: TRBV10-3
size: -
D: TRBD1
DNA: TGTGCCATCAGTGCGTCCGGGACAGGAGACTTTAACACTGAAGCTTTCTTT
CDR3: CAISASGTGDFNTEAFF

J: TRBJ1-5
V: TRBV15
size: -
D: -
DNA: TGTGCCACCAGCAGAGTAAGGGGTGATCAGCCCCAGCATTTT
CDR3: CATSRVRGDQPQHF

J: TRBJ1-6
V: TRBV9
size: -
D: -
DNA: TGTGCCAGCAGCGGGCGACAGGTGGGCGGTTCACCCCTCCACTTT
CDR3: CASSGRQVGGSPLHF

J: TRBJ2-7
V: TRBV6-1
size: -
D: TRBD2
DNA: TGTGCCAGCAGCGCAGGGGCAAGCGGGGGGGTCGAGCAGTACTTC
CDR3: CASSAGASGGVEQYF

J: TRBJ2-1
V: TRBV6-5
size: -
D: TRBD2
DNA: TGTGCCAGCAGGGGACTAGCGGGGGGGCCCAATGAGCAGTTCTTC
CDR3: CASRGLAGGPNEQFF

J: TRBJ2-4
V: TRBV25-1
size: -
D: TRBD2
DNA: TGTGCCAGCAGTGCCTCGGAGCGGGGGAACATTCAGTACTTC
CDR3: CASSASERGNIQYF

J: TRBJ1-5
V: TRBV2
size: -
D: TRBD1
DNA: TGTGCCAGCAGTGAGGGACAGTTCAATCAGCCCCAGCATTTT
CDR3: CASSEGQFNQPQHF

J: TRBJ2-3
V: TRBV4-3
size: -
D: -
DNA: TGCGCCAGCAGCCAAGATCTGGGCGGGGACCCTAGCACAGATACGCAGTATTTT
CDR3: CASSQDLGGDPSTDTQYF

J: TRBJ2-2
V: TRBV9
size: few
D: TRBD1
DNA: TGTGCCAGCAGCCCGACCTCGACAGGGAGAGTCACCGGGGAGCTGTTTTTT
CDR3: CASSPTSTGRVTGELFF

J: TRBJ1-2
V: TRBV9
size: -
D: -
DNA: TGTGCCAGCAGCGTAGCTGAGACTACACCTAACTATGGCTACACCTTC
CDR3: CASSVAETTPNYGYTF

J: TRBJ1-2
V: TRBV10-3
size: few
D: TRBD1
DNA: TGTGCCATCAGTGAAGGTACAGGGGCATATGGCTACACCTTC
CDR3: CAISEGTGAYGYTF

J: TRBJ2-1
V: TRBV7-9
size: -
D: TRBD2
DNA: TGTGCCAGCAGCTTGGGGACTAGCTACGCCAATGAGCAGTTCTTC
CDR3: CASSLGTSYANEQFF

J: TRBJ2-3
V: TRBV7-3
size: -
D: -
DNA: TGTGCCAGCAGCCCCACGGGGGATACGCAGTATTTT
CDR3: CASSPTGDTQYF

J: TRBJ2-1
V: TRBV2
size: -
D: TRBD1
DNA: TGTGCCAGCGGGAGGGACAGGGTAGGGGAGCAGTTCTTC
CDR3: CASGRDRVGEQFF

J: TRBJ1-3
V: TRBV5-6
size: few
D: -
DNA: TGTGCCAGCAGCTCCCCCCGGCGGGGGGCGCACGGAAACACCATATATTTT
CDR3: CASSSPRRGAHGNTIYF

J: TRBJ2-1
V: TRBV19
size: -
D: TRBD2
DNA: TGTGCCAGTAGTACCCGGACTAGGGAAAATGAGCAGTTCTTC
CDR3: CASSTRTRENEQFF

J: TRBJ1-4
V: TRBV5-8
size: -
D: -
DNA: TGTGCCAGCAGCTTGGGAGGTGCTAGTGAAAAACTGTTTTTT
CDR3: CASSLGGASEKLFF

J: TRBJ1-5
V: TRBV14
size: few
D: -
DNA: TGTGCCAGCAGCCAAGATTTTTGGGACATGGGCAATCAGCCCCAGCATTTT
CDR3: CASSQDFWDMGNQPQHF

J: TRBJ1-2
V: TRBV6-1
size: -
D: -
DNA: TGTGCCAGCACCGAGAACAGGCTGTTGGGTGGCTACACCTTC
CDR3: CASTENRLLGGYTF

J: TRBJ2-3
V: TRBV20-1
size: -
D: TRBD1
DNA: TGCAGTGCGGACAGGGCAGATACGCAGTATTTT
CDR3: CSADRADTQYF

J: TRBJ1-1
V: TRBV6-1
size: -
D: TRBD1
DNA: TGTGCCAGCAAGGGACAGGGTGCGTGGTCCACTGAAGCTTTCTTT
CDR3: CASKGQGAWSTEAFF

J: TRBJ2-3
V: TRBV27
size: few
D: -
DNA: TGTGCCAGCAGGGCCTTGCTCGGCGGGGCAAATACGCAGTATTTT
CDR3: CASRALLGGANTQYF

J: TRBJ2-2
V: TRBV11-2
size: -
D: TRBD1
DNA: TGTGCCAGCAGCTCTTCCCTTGACAGGGTTCGTACCGGGGAGCTGTTTTTT
CDR3: CASSSSLDRVRTGELFF

J: TRBJ2-7
V: TRBV6-1
size: few
D: TRBD1
DNA: TGTGCCAGCAGTTTTCCAGGGGGTGCCTACGAGCAGTACTTC
CDR3: CASSFPGGAYEQYF

J: TRBJ2-7
V: TRBV7-9
size: -
D: -
DNA: TGTGCCAGCAGCTTAGCGAGCTCCTACGAGCAGTACTTC
CDR3: CASSLASSYEQYF